This T cell receptor beta chain was identified during a study of cytomegalovirus exposure and HLA in healthy donors. Both 60 Vbeta primers and 13 Jbeta primers went into the PCR. Measured with immunoSEQ multiplex PCR; TCRdb has only the in-frame clones, and not every one. The table has around 200,000 clones, about four fifths seen once. Germline V lookup: CDR1 LNHDA, CDR2 SQIVND (reference sequence). With V trimmed by 7 bases and J by 9 bases, 10 bases remained unmatched. CDR3 length equals 14 residues. The source material was PBMCs. The chain recombines TRBV19 with TRBJ2-1, with 9 bases identical to TRBD1. The receptor comes from a woman aged 45-59 years in good health and CMV-seropositive. This CDR3 is CASTNGQGMGEQFF. For the CDR3, the DNA is TGTGCCAGTACAAACGGACAGGGGATGGGTGAGCAGTTCTTC.